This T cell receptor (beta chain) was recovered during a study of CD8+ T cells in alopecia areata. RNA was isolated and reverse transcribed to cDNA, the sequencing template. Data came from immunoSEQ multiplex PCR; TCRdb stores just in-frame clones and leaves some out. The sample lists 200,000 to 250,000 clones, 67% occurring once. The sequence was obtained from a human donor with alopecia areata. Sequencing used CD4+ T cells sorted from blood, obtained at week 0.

This CDR3 reads CAWSRDPEYGYTF. CDR3 coding DNA: TGTGCCTGGAGTAGGGACCCGGAATATGGCTACACCTTC. The chain is built from TRBV30 and TRBJ1-2; possibly TRBD1 for D (5 bases). CDR3 length: 13 amino acids. V lost 2 bases and J lost 5, with 12 bases in between. Germline loops: CDR1 GTSNPN, CDR2 SVGIG (reference sequence).